These 6 T cell receptor beta chains share one sample of origin, sequenced in a study of T cell responses to AZD1222 COVID-19 vaccine. Method: immunoSEQ multiplex PCR; TCRdb's copy keeps in-frame clones and lacks some. The sample has about 210,000 clones, around 94% seen once. The sequenced sample was peripheral blood, obtained 28 days after the second dose of the MenACWY control vaccine. Receptors were obtained from an adult who received the MenACWY meningococcal vaccine as a control.

This chain connects TRBV10-3 to TRBJ1-2; possibly TRBD1 for D (6 bases). In germline, CDR1 is ENHRY, CDR2 SYGVKD. Trimming stripped 5 bases from V and 3 bases from J, with 13 bases between. The CDR3 length is 14 residues. The CDR3 DNA follows: TGTGCCATCAGTAGTACAGGGTCGGACTATGGCTACACCTTC. Translation gives CAISSTGSDYGYTF.

The chain couples TRBV19 to TRBJ2-2; D is possibly TRBD1 or TRBD2 (5 bases each). The CDR3 is 13 residues long. CDR1 is LNHDA, CDR2 SQIVND, per germline (reference sequence). V was shortened by 3 bases and J by 7 bases, with 9 bases between the two germline ends. CDR3 bases: TGTGCCAGTAGTATGGGGGTCGGCGGGGAGCTGTTTTTT. Translating gives CASSMGVGGELFF.

The chain recombines TRBV9 with TRBJ2-3, with no clear D. The ends were cut back, 0 bases at V and 3 bases at J, with 11 bases in the middle. The CDR3 length is 15 residues. Germline CDR1 SGDLS, CDR2 YYNGEE. CDR3 amino acids: CASSVGSRQTDTQYF. Written as DNA, the CDR3 is TGTGCCAGCAGCGTAGGGTCGCGGCAGACAGATACGCAGTATTTT.

This rearrangement joins TRBV4-1 to TRBJ2-1; 11 positions match TRBD1. V gave up 3 bases and J gave up 9 bases; unmatched junction bases: 7. The CDR3 consists of 15 residues. CDR1 is MGHRA, CDR2 YSYEKL, per germline. DNA for the CDR3: TGCGCCAGCAGCCACGAAGGACAGGGGGCGCGTGAGCAGTTCTTC. Translated, it gives CASSHEGQGAREQFF.

This rearrangement joins TRBV18 to TRBJ1-6; D ambiguous. V was cut by 6 bases and J by 5 bases, with 14 bases left in between. CDR1 is KGHSH, CDR2 LQKENI, per germline. This CDR3 is built from 15 residues. The CDR3 spells CASSPRMSDNSPLHF. CDR3 bases: TGTGCCAGCTCCCCCCGGATGTCGGATAATTCACCCCTCCACTTT.

V is TRBV19 and J is TRBJ1-1; D call uncertain. Per germline, CDR1 LNHDA and CDR2 SQIVND (reference sequence). This CDR3 spans 13 amino acids. The V end lost 2 bases, the J end lost 5 bases, and 9 bases lay between the germline ends. DNA for the CDR3: TGTGCCAGTAGTATATTCGGGGTGACTGAAGCTTTCTTT. It yields the protein CASSIFGVTEAFF.